This is a list of T cell receptor beta chains from one sample in a study of cytomegalovirus exposure and HLA in healthy donors. Libraries were prepared by immunoSEQ multiplex PCR; TCRdb keeps only in-frame clonotypes and omits some of them. The sample yields roughly 300,000 clones, 70% to 90% seen once. Input material: PBMCs. These receptors all come from a woman under 30 in good health and CMV-seronegative. The CDR3 runs from the conserved cysteine through the conserved F or W. The D gene is left open where the match is weak.

v_call: TRBV2
j_call: TRBJ2-7
d_call: NA
cdr3_aa: CASTLDSPSYEQYF
cdr3_nt: TGTGCCAGCACCCTAGACAGCCCCTCCTACGAGCAGTACTTC

v_call: TRBV7-9
j_call: TRBJ2-5
d_call: TRBD2
cdr3_aa: CASTDIPGLAGETQYF
cdr3_nt: TGTGCCAGCACCGATATCCCGGGACTAGCGGGAGAGACCCAGTACTTC

v_call: TRBV7-2
j_call: TRBJ2-2
d_call: TRBD2
cdr3_aa: CASSSPSSGSTGELFF
cdr3_nt: TGTGCCAGCAGCTCCCCCTCTAGCGGGAGTACCGGGGAGCTGTTTTTT

v_call: TRBV27
j_call: TRBJ1-1
d_call: NA
cdr3_aa: CASSFYRRAEAFF
cdr3_nt: TGTGCCAGCAGTTTTTATAGGAGGGCTGAAGCTTTCTTT

v_call: TRBV4-1
j_call: TRBJ2-7
d_call: TRBD1
cdr3_aa: CASSQPSDRVDNYEQYF
cdr3_nt: TGCGCCAGCAGCCAACCCTCCGACAGGGTCGATAACTACGAGCAGTACTTC

v_call: TRBV5-1
j_call: TRBJ1-1
d_call: NA
cdr3_aa: CASSLWYRAPQRNTEAFF
cdr3_nt: TGCGCCAGCAGCTTGTGGTACAGGGCTCCCCAAAGGAACACTGAAGCTTTCTTT

v_call: TRBV5-1
j_call: TRBJ2-7
d_call: TRBD1
cdr3_aa: CASSLYDRDPYEQYF
cdr3_nt: TGCGCCAGCAGCTTGTATGACAGGGATCCCTACGAGCAGTACTTC

v_call: TRBV6-5
j_call: TRBJ1-1
d_call: NA
cdr3_aa: CASNLRGRMNTEAFF
cdr3_nt: TGTGCCAGCAACCTCAGGGGACGCATGAACACTGAAGCTTTCTTT

v_call: TRBV4-3
j_call: TRBJ2-3
d_call: NA
cdr3_aa: CASSQSAGYTDTQYF
cdr3_nt: TGCGCCAGCAGCCAATCCGCGGGATACACAGATACGCAGTATTTT

v_call: TRBV29-1
j_call: TRBJ1-1
d_call: NA
cdr3_aa: CSVVTSGFNTEAFF
cdr3_nt: TGCAGCGTTGTCACCTCGGGATTTAACACTGAAGCTTTCTTT

v_call: TRBV7-9
j_call: TRBJ1-2
d_call: NA
cdr3_aa: CASSLERGFDGYTF
cdr3_nt: TGTGCCAGCAGCCTCGAGAGGGGGTTCGATGGCTACACCTTC

v_call: TRBV7-6
j_call: TRBJ1-4
d_call: NA
cdr3_aa: CASRLRQEPNEKLFF
cdr3_nt: TGTGCCAGCAGGTTGAGACAGGAACCTAATGAAAAACTGTTTTTT

v_call: TRBV2
j_call: TRBJ2-1
d_call: NA
cdr3_aa: CATEVSRYNEQFF
cdr3_nt: TGTGCCACCGAGGTCTCCCGTTACAATGAGCAGTTCTTC

v_call: TRBV11-2
j_call: TRBJ2-7
d_call: NA
cdr3_aa: CASSNQGLREQYF
cdr3_nt: TGTGCCAGCAGCAATCAGGGATTGAGGGAGCAGTACTTC

v_call: TRBV25-1
j_call: TRBJ1-6
d_call: TRBD1
cdr3_aa: CASSNRGFNSPLHF
cdr3_nt: TGTGCCAGCAGTAACAGGGGGTTTAATTCACCCCTCCACTTT

v_call: TRBV20-1
j_call: TRBJ2-5
d_call: NA
cdr3_aa: CSAMGGGTQYF
cdr3_nt: TGCAGTGCTATGGGGGGAGGGACCCAGTACTTC